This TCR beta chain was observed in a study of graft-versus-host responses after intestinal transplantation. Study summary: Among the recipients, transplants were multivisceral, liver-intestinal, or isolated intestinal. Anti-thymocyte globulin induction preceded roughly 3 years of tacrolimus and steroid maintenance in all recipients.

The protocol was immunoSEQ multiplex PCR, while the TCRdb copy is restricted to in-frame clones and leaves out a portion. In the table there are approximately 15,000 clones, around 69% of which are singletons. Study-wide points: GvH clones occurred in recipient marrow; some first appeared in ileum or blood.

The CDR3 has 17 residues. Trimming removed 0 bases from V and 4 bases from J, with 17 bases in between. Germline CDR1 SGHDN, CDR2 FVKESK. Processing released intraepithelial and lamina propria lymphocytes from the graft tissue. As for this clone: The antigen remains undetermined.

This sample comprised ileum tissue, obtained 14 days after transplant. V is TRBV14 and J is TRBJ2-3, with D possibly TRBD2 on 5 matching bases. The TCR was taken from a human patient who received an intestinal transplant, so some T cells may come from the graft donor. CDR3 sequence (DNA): TGTGCCAGCAGCCAAGATCCCGATTGGGTGAGGGCAGATACGCAGTATTTT. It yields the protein CASSQDPDWVRADTQYF.